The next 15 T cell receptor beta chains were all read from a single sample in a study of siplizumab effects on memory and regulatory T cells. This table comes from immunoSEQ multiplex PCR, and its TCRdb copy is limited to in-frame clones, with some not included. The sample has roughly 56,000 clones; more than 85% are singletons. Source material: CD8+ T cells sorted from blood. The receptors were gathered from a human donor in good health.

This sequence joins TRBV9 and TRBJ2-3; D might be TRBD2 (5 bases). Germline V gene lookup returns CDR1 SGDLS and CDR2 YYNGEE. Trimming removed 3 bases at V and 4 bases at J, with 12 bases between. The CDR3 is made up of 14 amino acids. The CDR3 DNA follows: TGTGCCAGCAGCGGAGATCTAGCCGCAGATACGCAGTATTTT. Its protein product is CASSGDLAADTQYF.

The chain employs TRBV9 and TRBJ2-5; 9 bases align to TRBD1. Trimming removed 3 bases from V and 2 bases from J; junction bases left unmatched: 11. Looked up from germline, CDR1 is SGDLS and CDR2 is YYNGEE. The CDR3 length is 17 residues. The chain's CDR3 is CASSAEDRGWYQETQYF. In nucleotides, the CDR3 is TGTGCCAGCAGCGCCGAAGACAGGGGGTGGTATCAAGAGACCCAGTACTTC.

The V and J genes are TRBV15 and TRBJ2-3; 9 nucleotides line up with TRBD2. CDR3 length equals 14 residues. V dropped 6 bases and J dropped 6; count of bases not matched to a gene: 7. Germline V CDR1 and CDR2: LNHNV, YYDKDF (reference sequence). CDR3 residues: CATSTAGGGDTQYF. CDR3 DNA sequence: TGTGCCACCAGTACAGCGGGAGGTGGGGATACGCAGTATTTT.

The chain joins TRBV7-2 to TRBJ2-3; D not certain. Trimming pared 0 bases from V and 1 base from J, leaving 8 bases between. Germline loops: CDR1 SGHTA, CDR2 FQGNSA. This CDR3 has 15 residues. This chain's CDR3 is CASSLAGRRTDTQYF. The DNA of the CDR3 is TGTGCCAGCAGCTTAGCAGGGCGGCGCACAGATACGCAGTATTTT.

The CDR3, as DNA: TGCGCCAGCAGCCAAGGTTTGGGACTAGCGGGAGCTGGAGATACGCAGTATTTT. Translated, it gives CASSQGLGLAGAGDTQYF. The rearrangement joins TRBV4-3 to TRBJ2-3; 14 bases are a match to TRBD2. Germline assignment: CDR1 LGHNA and CDR2 YSLEER. The junction had 8 bases not matched to a gene; V was cut back by 1 base and J by 5 bases. The CDR3 sequence is 18 residues long.

CDR3 nucleotides: TGTGCCAGCAGCCAAGGGGGCGGGAGGGCCCAGTACGAGCAGTACTTC. Amino acids: CASSQGGGRAQYEQYF. The chain combines TRBV4-2 with TRBJ2-7; the match to TRBD2 covers 9 bases. Germline CDR1 and CDR2: LGHNA and YNFKEQ. The CDR3 extends over 16 amino acids. Trimming cost V 1 base and J 4 bases; bases outside gene matches: 8.

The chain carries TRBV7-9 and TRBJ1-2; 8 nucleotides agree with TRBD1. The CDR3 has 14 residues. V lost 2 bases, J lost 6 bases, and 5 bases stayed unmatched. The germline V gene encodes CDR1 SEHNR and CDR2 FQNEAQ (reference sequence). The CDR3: CASSLPDRADGYTF. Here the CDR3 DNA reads TGTGCCAGCAGCTTACCGGACAGGGCGGATGGCTACACCTTC.

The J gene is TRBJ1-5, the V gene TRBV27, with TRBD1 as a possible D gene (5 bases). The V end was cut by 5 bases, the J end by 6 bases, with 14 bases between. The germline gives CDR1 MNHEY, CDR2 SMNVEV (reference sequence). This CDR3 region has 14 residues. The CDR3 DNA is TGTGCCAGCAGTCCCTGGGGGGGGAGTCAGCCCCAGCATTTT. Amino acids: CASSPWGGSQPQHF.

CDR3 DNA sequence: TGCGCCAGCAGCCAGCGGGACAGTGGATTGGATACGCAGTATTTT. Protein sequence: CASSQRDSGLDTQYF. J is TRBJ2-3 and V is TRBV4-1, with a tentative D call TRBD1 (7 bases). This CDR3 region has 15 residues. Germline CDR1 reads MGHRA; CDR2 reads YSYEKL. Trimming removed 3 bases from V and 6 bases from J, with 16 bases in between.

CDR3 amino acids: CASSSLSWTSGDRNTQYF. The CDR3 nucleotides read TGTGCCAGCAGCTCCCTATCTTGGACTAGCGGGGATAGGAATACGCAGTATTTT. This chain uses TRBV7-3 with TRBJ2-3, with 12 bases lining up with TRBD2. Per the germline V gene, CDR1 is SGHTA and CDR2 is FQGTGA. This CDR3 is 18 amino acids long. Unmatched junction bases numbered 15, after V lost 4 bases and J lost 7 bases.

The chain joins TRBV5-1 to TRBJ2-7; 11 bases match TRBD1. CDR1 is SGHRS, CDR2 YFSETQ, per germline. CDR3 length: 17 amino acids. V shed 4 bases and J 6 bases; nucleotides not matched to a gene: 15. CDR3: CASSVRTGGLYDGEQYF. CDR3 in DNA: TGCGCCAGCAGCGTTAGGACAGGGGGCTTGTATGATGGCGAGCAGTACTTC.

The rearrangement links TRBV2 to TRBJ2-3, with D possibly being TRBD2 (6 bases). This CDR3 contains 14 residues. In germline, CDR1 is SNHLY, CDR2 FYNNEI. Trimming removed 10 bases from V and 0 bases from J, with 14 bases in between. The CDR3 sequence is CANYPGSSTDTQYF. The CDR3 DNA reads TGTGCCAACTATCCCGGGAGTAGCACAGATACGCAGTATTTT.

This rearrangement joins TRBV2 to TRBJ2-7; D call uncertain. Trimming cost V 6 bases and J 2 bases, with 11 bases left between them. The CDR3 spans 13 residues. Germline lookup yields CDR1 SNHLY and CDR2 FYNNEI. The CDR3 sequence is CASRTGPAYEQYF. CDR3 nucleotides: TGTGCCAGCAGGACCGGTCCTGCCTACGAGCAGTACTTC. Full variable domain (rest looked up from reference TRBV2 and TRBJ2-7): EPEVTQTPSHQVTQMGQEVILRCVPISNHLYFYWYRQILGQKVEFLVSFYNNEISEKSEIFDDQFSVERPDGSNFTLKIRSTKLEDSAMYFCASRTGPAYEQYFGPGTRLTVT.

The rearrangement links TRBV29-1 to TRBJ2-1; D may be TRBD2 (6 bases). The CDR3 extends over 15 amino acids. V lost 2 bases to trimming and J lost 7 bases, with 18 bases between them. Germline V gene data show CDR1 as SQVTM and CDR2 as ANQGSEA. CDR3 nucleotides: TGCAGCGTTGAAATTGGTGGAGGGCCAGGGAATGAGCAGTTCTTC. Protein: CSVEIGGGPGNEQFF.

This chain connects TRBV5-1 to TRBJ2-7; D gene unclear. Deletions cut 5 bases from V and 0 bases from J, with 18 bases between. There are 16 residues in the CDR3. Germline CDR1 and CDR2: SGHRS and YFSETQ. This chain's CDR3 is CASSSVSSSSSYEQYF. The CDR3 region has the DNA TGCGCCAGCAGTTCTGTGAGTAGTTCCAGCTCCTACGAGCAGTACTTC. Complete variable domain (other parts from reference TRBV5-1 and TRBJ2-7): KAGVTQTPRYLIKTRGQQVTLSCSPISGHRSVSWYQQTPGQGLQFLFEYFSETQRNKGNFPGRFSGRQFSNSRSEMNVSTLELGDSALYLCASSSVSSSSSYEQYFGPGTRLTVT.